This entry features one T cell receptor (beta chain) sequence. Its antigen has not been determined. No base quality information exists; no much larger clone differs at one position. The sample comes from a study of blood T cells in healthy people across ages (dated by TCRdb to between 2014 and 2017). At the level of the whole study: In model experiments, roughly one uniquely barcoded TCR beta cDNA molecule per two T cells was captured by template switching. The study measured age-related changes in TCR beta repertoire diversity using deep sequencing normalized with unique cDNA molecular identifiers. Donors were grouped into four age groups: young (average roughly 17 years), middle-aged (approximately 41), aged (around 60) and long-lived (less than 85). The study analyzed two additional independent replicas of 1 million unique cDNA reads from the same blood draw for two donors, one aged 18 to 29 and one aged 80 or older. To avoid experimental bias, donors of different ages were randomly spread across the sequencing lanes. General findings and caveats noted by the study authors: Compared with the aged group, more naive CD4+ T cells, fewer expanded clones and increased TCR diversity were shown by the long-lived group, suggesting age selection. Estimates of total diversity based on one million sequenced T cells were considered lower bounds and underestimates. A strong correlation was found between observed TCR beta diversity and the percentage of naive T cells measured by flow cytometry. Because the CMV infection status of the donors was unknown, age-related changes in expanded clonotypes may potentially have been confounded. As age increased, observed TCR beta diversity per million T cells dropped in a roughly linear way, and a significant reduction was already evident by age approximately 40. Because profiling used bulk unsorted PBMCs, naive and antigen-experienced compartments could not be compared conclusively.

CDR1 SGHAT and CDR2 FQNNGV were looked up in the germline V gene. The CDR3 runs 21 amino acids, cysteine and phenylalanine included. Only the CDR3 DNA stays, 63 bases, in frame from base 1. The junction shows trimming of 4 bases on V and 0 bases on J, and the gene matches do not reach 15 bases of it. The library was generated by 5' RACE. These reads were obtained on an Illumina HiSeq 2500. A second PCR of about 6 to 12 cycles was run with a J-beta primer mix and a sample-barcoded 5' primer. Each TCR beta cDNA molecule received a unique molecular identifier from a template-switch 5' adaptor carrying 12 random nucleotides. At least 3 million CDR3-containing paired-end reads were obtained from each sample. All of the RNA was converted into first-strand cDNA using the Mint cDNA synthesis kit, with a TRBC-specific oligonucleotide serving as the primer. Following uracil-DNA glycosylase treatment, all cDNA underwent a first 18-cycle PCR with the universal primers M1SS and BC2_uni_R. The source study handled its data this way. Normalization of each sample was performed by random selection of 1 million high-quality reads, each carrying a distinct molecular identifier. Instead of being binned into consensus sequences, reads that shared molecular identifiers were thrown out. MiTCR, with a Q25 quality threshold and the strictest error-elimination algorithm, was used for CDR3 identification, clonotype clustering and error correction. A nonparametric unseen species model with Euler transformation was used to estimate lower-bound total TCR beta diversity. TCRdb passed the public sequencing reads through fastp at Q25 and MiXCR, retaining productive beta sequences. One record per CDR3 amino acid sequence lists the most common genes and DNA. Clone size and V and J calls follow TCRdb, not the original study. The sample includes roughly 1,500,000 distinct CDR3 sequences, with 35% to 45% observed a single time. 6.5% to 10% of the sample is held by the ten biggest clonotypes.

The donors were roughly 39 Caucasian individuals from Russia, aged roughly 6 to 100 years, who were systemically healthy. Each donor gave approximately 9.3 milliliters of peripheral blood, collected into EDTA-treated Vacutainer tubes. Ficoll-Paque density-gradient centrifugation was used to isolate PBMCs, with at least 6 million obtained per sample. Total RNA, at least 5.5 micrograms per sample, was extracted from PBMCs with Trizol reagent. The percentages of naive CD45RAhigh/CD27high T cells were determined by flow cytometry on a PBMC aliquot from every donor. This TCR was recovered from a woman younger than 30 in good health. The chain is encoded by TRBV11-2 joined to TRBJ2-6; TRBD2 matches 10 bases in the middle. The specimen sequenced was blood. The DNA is TGTGCCAGCAGCTACATGCTTAGCGGGGGGTCCAGTAACTCTGGGGCCAACGTCCTGACTTTC. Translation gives CASSYMLSGGSSNSGANVLTF.